Listed here are 2 T cell receptor beta chains from one sample, sequenced in a study of blood T cell repertoires in COVID-19 (dated by TCRdb to 2018 to 2020). Libraries were made using the immunoSEQ multiplex PCR assay. TCRdb took this table from immuneACCESS and kept in-frame rearrangements with V and J called. Such tables lack part of the clones; where checked against another copy, unresolved V genes explain under half of the gap, and the rest is unexplained. In this sample the table shows some 180,000 clones, around 81% of which occur a single time. Clones ranked in the top ten supply approximately 10% of the sample. The sequenced sample consisted of peripheral blood. Source of these receptors: a man in his 70s with active or convalescent COVID-19.

J is TRBJ1-4 and V is TRBV5-4; TRBD1 aligns across 8 bases. Germline trimming cut 3 bases from V and 5 bases from J; bases unmatched to any gene: 15. Germline V gene data show CDR1 as SGHNT and CDR2 as YYREEE (reference sequence). The CDR3 is 18 residues long. As DNA, the CDR3 is TGTGCCAGCAGCTCGGGGCAAACAGGGGGTGGAGGAAATGAAAAACTGTTTTTT. The encoded protein is CASSSGQTGGGGNEKLFF.

The J gene is TRBJ2-5, the V gene TRBV15, with a possible D match to TRBD2 (7 bases). CDR3 length equals 15 residues. CDR1 is LNHNV, CDR2 YYDKDF, per germline (reference sequence). With 3 bases removed from V and 6 bases from J, the gap between germline ends came to 17 bases. CDR3 DNA: TGTGCCACCAGCAGCCCTGGGGGGGGGCGGCAGACCCAGTACTTC. Its translation: CATSSPGGGRQTQYF.